This T cell receptor beta chain was sequenced in a study of human T cells and chemical hapten exposure. This clonotype was found many times. Time point of the sample: patch test 3, about 24 weeks after DPC sensitization. Treatment indicated: therapeutic diphenylcyclopropenone sensitization with weekly scalp DPC. The germline gives CDR1 SGHVS, CDR2 FNYEAQ. The CDR3 spans 16 residues. Trimming took 2 bases from V and 4 from J, leaving 14 bases between them. In the library, unique molecular identifiers were attached to individual cDNA molecules. TCRdb called the RACE reads again in MiXCR, with one record for every CDR3 protein. The sample holds tens of thousands of distinct CDR3 sequences, over 10% seen once.

The chain couples TRBV7-6 to TRBJ2-2; D remains unclear. The sequencing here drew on whole blood, taken in connection with sensitization to the hapten diphenylcyclopropenone (DPC). This receptor was obtained from a woman aged 45 to 65 with alopecia areata. Some clones in this sample may be carry-over from other donors' samples. The CDR3 is CASSLSASKFTGELFF. DNA of the CDR3: TGTGCCAGCAGCTTAAGCGCCAGTAAATTCACCGGGGAGCTGTTTTTT.